Listed below are T cell receptor beta chains from one sample, sequenced in a study of T cells in localized non-small cell lung cancer. The data were produced by immunoSEQ multiplex PCR, yet TCRdb's version contains in-frame clones alone and is incomplete. The data hold 50,000 or so clones, with around four fifths observed a single time. This specimen was peripheral blood, taken before any cancer treatment. These receptor sequences come from a female donor older than 55 with stage II squamous cell lung carcinoma. Both conserved end residues are part of each CDR3. The D gene is left open where the match is weak. Some rows have no size entry. The others give once, few or many, or a class for an expanded clone.

V	size	D	J	CDR3	DNA
TRBV5-6	.	TRBD1	TRBJ2-5	CASSWPSGGRETQYF	TGTGCCAGCAGCTGGCCATCAGGGGGCCGAGAGACCCAGTACTTC
TRBV7-8	.	.	TRBJ1-6	CASSSEGGYGSPLHF	TGTGCCAGCAGCTCAGAGGGGGGCTATGGTTCACCCCTCCACTTT
TRBV6-5	.	.	TRBJ2-2	CASSRTGPGELFF	TGTGCCAGCAGCCGGACCGGGCCCGGGGAGCTGTTTTTT
TRBV9	.	.	TRBJ2-1	CASSLSSYNEQFF	TGTGCCAGCAGCCTAAGCTCCTACAATGAGCAGTTCTTC
TRBV19	.	TRBD2	TRBJ2-2	CASKTGGGAVAGELFF	TGTGCCAGTAAAACAGGCGGGGGGGCCGTCGCCGGGGAGCTGTTTTTT
TRBV2	.	.	TRBJ2-7	CASRTDGSSYEQYF	TGTGCCAGCAGGACGGACGGTAGCTCCTACGAGCAGTACTTC
TRBV10-1	.	.	TRBJ2-3	CAIRQPFGSDTQYF	TGCGCCATCCGGCAACCGTTCGGTTCAGATACGCAGTATTTT
TRBV5-6	.	.	TRBJ2-7	CASSYRDFLSYEQYF	TGTGCCAGCAGCTACCGGGACTTCTTATCCTACGAGCAGTACTTC
TRBV7-9	.	TRBD1	TRBJ2-7	CASLQGVGEQYF	TGTGCCAGCTTACAGGGGGTAGGCGAGCAGTACTTC
TRBV19	few	.	TRBJ2-2	CASRRDLNTGELFF	TGTGCCAGTAGAAGGGACTTGAACACCGGGGAGCTGTTTTTT
TRBV7-2	many	.	TRBJ1-1	CASSSTRRVANTEAFF	TGTGCCAGCAGCTCTACTCGAAGAGTAGCGAACACTGAAGCTTTCTTT
TRBV5-6	.	.	TRBJ1-3	CASSLRIVNSGNTIYF	TGTGCCAGCAGCTTGAGGATAGTTAACTCTGGAAACACCATATATTTT
TRBV2	.	.	TRBJ1-2	CASSVPWGGNYGYTF	TGTGCCAGCAGTGTCCCCTGGGGGGGCAACTATGGCTACACCTTC
TRBV5-1	.	TRBD1	TRBJ1-3	CASSEGANAGNTIYF	TGCGCCAGCTCCGAGGGGGCAAATGCTGGAAACACCATATATTTT
TRBV6-6	.	TRBD1	TRBJ1-5	CASRRTGNQPQHF	TGTGCCAGCAGACGGACAGGGAATCAGCCCCAGCATTTT